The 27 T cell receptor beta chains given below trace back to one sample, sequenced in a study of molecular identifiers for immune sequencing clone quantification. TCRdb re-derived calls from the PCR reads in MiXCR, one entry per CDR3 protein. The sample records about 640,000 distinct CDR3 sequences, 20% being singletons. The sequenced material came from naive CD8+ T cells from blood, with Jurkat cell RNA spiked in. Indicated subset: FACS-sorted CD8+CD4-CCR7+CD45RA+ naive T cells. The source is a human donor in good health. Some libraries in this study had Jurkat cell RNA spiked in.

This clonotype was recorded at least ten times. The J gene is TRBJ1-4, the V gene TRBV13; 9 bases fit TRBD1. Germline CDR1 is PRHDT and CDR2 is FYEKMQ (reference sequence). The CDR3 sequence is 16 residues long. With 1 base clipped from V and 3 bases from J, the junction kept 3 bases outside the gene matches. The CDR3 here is CASSLEGTGPNEKLFF. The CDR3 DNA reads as TGTGCCAGCAGCTTAGAGGGGACAGGGCCTAATGAAAAACTGTTTTTT.

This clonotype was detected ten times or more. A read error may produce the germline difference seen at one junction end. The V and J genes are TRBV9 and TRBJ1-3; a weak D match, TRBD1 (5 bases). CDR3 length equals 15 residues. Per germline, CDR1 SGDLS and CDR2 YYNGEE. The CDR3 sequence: CASSPGGGSGNTIYF. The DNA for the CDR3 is TGCGCCAGCAGCCCCGGCGGGGGGTCTGGAAACACCATATATTTT.

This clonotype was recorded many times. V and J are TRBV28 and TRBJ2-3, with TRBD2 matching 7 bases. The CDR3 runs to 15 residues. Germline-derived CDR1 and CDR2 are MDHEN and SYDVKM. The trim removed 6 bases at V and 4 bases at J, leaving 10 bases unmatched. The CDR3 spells CASRTARTSPDTQYF. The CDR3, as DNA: TGTGCCAGCAGAACAGCCCGGACTAGTCCAGATACGCAGTATTTT.

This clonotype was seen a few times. The DNA of the CDR3 is TGTGCCAGCAGTTTATCCGGACATCTTTACGAGCAGTACTTC. Translation: CASSLSGHLYEQYF. This chain links TRBV27 with TRBJ2-7, with a tentative D call TRBD1 (5 bases). Looked up from germline, CDR1 is MNHEY and CDR2 is SMNVEV (reference sequence). V was cut by 0 bases and J by 4 bases, with 10 bases left in between. The length of the CDR3 is 14 residues.

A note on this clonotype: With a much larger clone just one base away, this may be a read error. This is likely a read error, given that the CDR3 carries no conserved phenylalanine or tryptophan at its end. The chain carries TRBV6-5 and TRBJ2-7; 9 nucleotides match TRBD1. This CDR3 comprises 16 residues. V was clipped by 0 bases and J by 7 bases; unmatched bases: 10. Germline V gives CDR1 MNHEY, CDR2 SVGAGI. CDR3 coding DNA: TGTGCCAGCAGTTACTCCCCACAGGGGGCGAAGTTGGAGCAGTACTCC. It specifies CASSYSPQGAKLEQYS.

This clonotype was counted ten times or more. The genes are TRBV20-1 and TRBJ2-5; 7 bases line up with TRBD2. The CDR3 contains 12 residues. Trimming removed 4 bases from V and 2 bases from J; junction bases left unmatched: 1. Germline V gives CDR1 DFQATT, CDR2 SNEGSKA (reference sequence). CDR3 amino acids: CSAIGGQETQYF. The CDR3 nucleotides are TGCAGTGCTATCGGGGGGCAAGAGACCCAGTACTTC.

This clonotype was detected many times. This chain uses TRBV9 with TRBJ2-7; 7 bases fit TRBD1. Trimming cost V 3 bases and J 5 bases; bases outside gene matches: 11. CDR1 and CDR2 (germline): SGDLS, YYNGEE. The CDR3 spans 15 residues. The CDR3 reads CASSETGRGQDEQYF. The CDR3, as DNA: TGTGCCAGCAGCGAGACGGGAAGGGGGCAGGACGAGCAGTACTTC.

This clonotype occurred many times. Here the CDR3 reads CASSFMGQGSSEQFF. In DNA, the CDR3 is TGTGCCAGCAGCTTTATGGGACAGGGTAGTAGTGAGCAGTTCTTC. The chain uses TRBV11-2 and TRBJ2-1; 9 nucleotides align to TRBD1. In germline, CDR1 is SGHAT, CDR2 FQNNGV. The CDR3 sequence is 15 residues long. With 3 bases clipped from V and 9 bases from J, the junction kept 9 bases outside the gene matches.

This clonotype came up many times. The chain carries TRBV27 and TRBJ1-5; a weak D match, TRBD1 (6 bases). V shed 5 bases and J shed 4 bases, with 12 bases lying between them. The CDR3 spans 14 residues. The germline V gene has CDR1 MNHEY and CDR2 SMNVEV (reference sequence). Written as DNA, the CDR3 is TGTGCCAGCAGTGTACAGGGTCTTAATCAGCCCCAGCATTTT. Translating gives CASSVQGLNQPQHF.

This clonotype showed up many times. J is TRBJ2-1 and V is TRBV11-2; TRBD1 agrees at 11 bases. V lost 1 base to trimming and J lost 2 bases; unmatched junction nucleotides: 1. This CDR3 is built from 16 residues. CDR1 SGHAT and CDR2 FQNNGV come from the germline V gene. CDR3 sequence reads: CASSLVGQGAYNEQFF. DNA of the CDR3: TGTGCCAGCAGCTTAGTGGGACAGGGGGCCTACAATGAGCAGTTCTTC.

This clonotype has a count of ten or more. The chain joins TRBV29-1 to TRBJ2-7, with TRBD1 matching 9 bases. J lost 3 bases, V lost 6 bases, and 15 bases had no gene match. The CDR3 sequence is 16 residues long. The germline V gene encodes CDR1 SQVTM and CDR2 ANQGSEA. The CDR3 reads CSVVKAEDRGNYEQYF. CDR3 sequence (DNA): TGCAGCGTCGTAAAAGCCGAAGACAGGGGGAACTACGAGCAGTACTTC.

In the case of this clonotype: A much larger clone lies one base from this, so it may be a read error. The CDR3 here is CASSLTEQQYF. CDR3 in DNA: TGTGCCAGCAGCTTGACAGAACAGCAGTACTTC. The chain joins TRBV7-6 to TRBJ2-7, with a tentative D call TRBD1 (5 bases). Trimming left V 3 bases short and J 8 bases short, with 8 bases between. Germline V gene data show CDR1 as SGHVS and CDR2 as FNYEAQ. The CDR3 runs to 11 residues.

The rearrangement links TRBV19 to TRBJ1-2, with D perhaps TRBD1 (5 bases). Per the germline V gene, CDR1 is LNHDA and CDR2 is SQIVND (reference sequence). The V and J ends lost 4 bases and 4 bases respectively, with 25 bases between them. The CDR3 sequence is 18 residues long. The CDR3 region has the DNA TGTGCCAGTAGTACTGAACCCGAAGGGGTCTACGGTATCTATGGCTACACCTTC. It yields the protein CASSTEPEGVYGIYGYTF.

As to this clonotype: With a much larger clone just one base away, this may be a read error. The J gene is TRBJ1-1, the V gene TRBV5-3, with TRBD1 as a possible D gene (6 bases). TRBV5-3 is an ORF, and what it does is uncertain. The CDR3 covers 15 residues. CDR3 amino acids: CASSNGDIRDIGGPF. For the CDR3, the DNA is TGTGCCAGCAGTAACGGAGATATCCGGGACATAGGAGGCCCCTTT.

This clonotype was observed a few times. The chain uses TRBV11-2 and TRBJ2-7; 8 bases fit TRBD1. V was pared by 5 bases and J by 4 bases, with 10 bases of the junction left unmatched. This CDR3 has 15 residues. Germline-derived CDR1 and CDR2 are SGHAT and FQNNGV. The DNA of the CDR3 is TGTGCCAGCAGCCTGGACAGGGCGTTTCCTTACGAGCAGTACTTC. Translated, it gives CASSLDRAFPYEQYF.

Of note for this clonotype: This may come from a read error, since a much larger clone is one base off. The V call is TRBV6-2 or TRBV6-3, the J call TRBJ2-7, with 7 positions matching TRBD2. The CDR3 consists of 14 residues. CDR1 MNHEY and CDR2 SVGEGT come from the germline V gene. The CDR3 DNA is TGTGCCAGCAGTTACTACGGGGGGAGCGACGAGCGGTACTTC. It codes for CASSYYGGSDERYF.

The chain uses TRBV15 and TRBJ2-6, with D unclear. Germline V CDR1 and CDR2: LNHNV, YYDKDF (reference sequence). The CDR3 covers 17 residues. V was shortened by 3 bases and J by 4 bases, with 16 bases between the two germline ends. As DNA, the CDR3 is TGTGCCACCAGCAGTTTTCCCGACCTTCTGGGGGCCAACGTCCTGACTTTC. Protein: CATSSFPDLLGANVLTF.

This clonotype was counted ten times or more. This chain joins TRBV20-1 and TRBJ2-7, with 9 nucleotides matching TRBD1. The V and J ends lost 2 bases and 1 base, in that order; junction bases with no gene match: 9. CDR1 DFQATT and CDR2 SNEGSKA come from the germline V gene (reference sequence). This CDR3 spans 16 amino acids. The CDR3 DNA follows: TGCAGTGCTAGATACAGGGGGCGGATTTCTTCCTACGAGCAGTACTTC. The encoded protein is CSARYRGRISSYEQYF.

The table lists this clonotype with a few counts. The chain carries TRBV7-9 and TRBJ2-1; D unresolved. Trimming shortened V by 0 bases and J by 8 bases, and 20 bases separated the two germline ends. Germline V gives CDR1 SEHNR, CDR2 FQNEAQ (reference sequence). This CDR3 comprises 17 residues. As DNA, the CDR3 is TGTGCCAGCAGCTTAGCGCGCGCAGGTTTCAAGGGCGATGAGCAGTTCTTC. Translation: CASSLARAGFKGDEQFF. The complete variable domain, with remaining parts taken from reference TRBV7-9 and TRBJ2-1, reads DTGVSQNPRHKITKRGQNVTFRCDPISEHNRLYWYRQTLGQGPEFLTYFQNEAQLEKSRLLSDRFSAERPKGSFSTLEIQRTEQGDSAMYLCASSLARAGFKGDEQFFGPGTRLTVL.

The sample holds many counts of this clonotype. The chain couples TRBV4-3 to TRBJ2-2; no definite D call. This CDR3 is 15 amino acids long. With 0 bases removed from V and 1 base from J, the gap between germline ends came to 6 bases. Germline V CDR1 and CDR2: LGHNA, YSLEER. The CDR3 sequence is CASSQDLWNTGELFF. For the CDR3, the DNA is TGCGCCAGCAGCCAAGATCTTTGGAACACCGGGGAGCTGTTTTTT.

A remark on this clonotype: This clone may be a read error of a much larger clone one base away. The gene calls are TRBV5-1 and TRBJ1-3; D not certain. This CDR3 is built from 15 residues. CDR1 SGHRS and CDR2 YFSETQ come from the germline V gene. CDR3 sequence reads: CASSPGLHSGSTIYF. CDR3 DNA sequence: TGCGCCAGCAGCCCTGGACTCCACTCTGGAAGCACCATATATTTT.

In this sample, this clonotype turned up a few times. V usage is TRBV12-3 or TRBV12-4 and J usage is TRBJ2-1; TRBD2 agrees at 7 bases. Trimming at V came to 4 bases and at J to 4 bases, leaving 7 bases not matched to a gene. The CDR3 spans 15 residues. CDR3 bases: TGTGCCAGCAGTTACCGCGCGGGAGTATACAATGAGCAGTTCTTC. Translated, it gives CASSYRAGVYNEQFF.

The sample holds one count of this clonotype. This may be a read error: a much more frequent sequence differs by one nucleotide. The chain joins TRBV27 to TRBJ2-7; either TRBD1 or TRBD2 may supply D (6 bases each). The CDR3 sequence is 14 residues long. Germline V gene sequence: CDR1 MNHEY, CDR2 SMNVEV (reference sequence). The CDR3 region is CAGRLNVGGHEQYF. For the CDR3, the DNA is TGTGCCGGCAGGCTGAACGTGGGGGGCCACGAGCAGTACTTC.

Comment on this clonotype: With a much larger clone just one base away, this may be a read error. DNA of the CDR3: TGTGCCAGCAGAACTCCGGGGACAGGGTCCGCAGATACGCGGTATTTT. Encoded protein: CASRTPGTGSADTRYF. This chain connects TRBV11-2 to TRBJ2-3; 9 nucleotides align to TRBD1. Germline V gives CDR1 SGHAT, CDR2 FQNNGV. The CDR3 runs 16 residues.

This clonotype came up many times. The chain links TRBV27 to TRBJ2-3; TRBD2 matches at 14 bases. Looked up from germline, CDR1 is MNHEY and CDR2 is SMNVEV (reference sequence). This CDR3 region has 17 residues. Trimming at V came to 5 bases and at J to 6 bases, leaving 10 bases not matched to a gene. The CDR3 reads CASSRMTSGGAGDTQYF. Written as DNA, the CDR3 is TGTGCCAGCAGTCGCATGACTAGCGGGGGGGCCGGGGATACGCAGTATTTT.

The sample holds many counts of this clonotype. CDR3 sequence (DNA): TGTGCCAGCAGGCCCCCAGCTGTTTCGGGCCCTGAAGCTTTCTTT. It codes for CASRPPAVSGPEAFF. The chain carries TRBV7-9 and TRBJ1-1; D is unresolved. The CDR3 contains 15 residues. Germline lookup yields CDR1 SEHNR and CDR2 FQNEAQ (reference sequence). Trimming pared 6 bases from V and 6 bases from J, leaving 20 bases between. Looking up the rest from reference TRBV7-9 and TRBJ1-1 gives the full variable domain: DTGVSQNPRHKITKRGQNVTFRCDPISEHNRLYWYRQTLGQGPEFLTYFQNEAQLEKSRLLSDRFSAERPKGSFSTLEIQRTEQGDSAMYLCASRPPAVSGPEAFFGQGTRLTVV.

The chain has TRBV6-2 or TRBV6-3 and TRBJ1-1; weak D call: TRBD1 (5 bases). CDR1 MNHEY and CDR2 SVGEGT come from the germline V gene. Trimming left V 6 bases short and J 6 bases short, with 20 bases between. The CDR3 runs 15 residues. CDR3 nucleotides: TGTGCCAGCAGCCCCTATGGGGCTATTATGGCTGAAGCTTTCTTT. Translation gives CASSPYGAIMAEAFF.